The 29 T cell receptor beta chains in this list originate from one sample, sequenced in a study of blood T cell repertoires in COVID-19. TCRdb's copy holds only in-frame clones and misses some; the assay was immunoSEQ multiplex PCR. The sample comprises around 300,000 clones, 88% of which are singletons, and 5% to 6% rests with the top ten. What was sequenced was PBMCs or T cells enriched from blood (not recorded which). These receptor sequences come from a man younger than 45 who had recovered from COVID-19.

This chain uses TRBV4-1 with TRBJ1-2; D perhaps matches TRBD1 (5 bases). The CDR3 runs to 13 residues. Germline CDR1 is MGHRA and CDR2 is YSYEKL. V lost 4 bases and J lost 3, with 9 bases in between. The CDR3 protein is CASSPSGHYGYTF. CDR3 nucleotides: TGCGCCAGCAGCCCCTCAGGGCACTATGGCTACACCTTC.

The chain combines TRBV19 with TRBJ1-1; TRBD1 might be the D (6 bases). V was clipped by 7 bases and J by 1 base, with 25 bases between them. The CDR3 totals 18 residues. Germline V gene sequence: CDR1 LNHDA, CDR2 SQIVND (reference sequence). Here the CDR3 DNA reads TGTGCCAGTACTCCTAGAGGGGGTCTGGGCGGGAGGAACACTGAAGCTTTCTTT. Its protein product is CASTPRGGLGGRNTEAFF.

The chain uses TRBV7-9 and TRBJ2-7; D unresolved. The CDR3 runs to 13 residues. The ends were cut back, 0 bases at V and 7 bases at J, with 10 bases in the middle. Germline CDR1 SEHNR, CDR2 FQNEAQ (reference sequence). CDR3: CASSLAGSGEQYF. The CDR3, as DNA: TGTGCCAGCAGCTTAGCCGGGTCGGGTGAGCAGTACTTC.

The genes are TRBV28 and TRBJ1-2; D gene uncertain. This CDR3 comprises 14 residues. CDR1 is MDHEN, CDR2 SYDVKM, per germline. Trimming pared 11 bases from V and 2 bases from J, leaving 18 bases between. DNA for the CDR3: TGTGCCGTTCTCACCCCTACAGAAAACTATGGCTACACCTTC. Amino acids: CAVLTPTENYGYTF.

The chain employs TRBV2 and TRBJ1-6; D not certain. V dropped 6 bases and J dropped 9 bases, with 15 bases sitting between them. This CDR3 spans 14 amino acids. Germline V gives CDR1 SNHLY, CDR2 FYNNEI. CDR3 loop: CASSPVEGISPLHF. In nucleotides, the CDR3 is TGTGCCAGCAGCCCCGTGGAGGGTATTTCACCCCTCCACTTT.

The chain combines TRBV5-1 with TRBJ2-3; 9 nucleotides line up with TRBD1. Germline V gene sequence: CDR1 SGHRS, CDR2 YFSETQ. CDR3 length equals 16 residues. J gave up 4 bases and V 5 bases, and 11 bases lay outside the gene matches. The CDR3 nucleotides read TGCGCCAGCAGAACATCACAGGGGGCGAGCGCAGATACGCAGTATTTT. Protein: CASRTSQGASADTQYF.

V and J are TRBV7-9 and TRBJ1-6; 10 nucleotides match TRBD1. CDR3 length: 16 residues. V lost 5 bases and J lost 8; bases outside the gene matches: 9. Germline CDR1 reads SEHNR; CDR2 reads FQNEAQ (reference sequence). CDR3 nucleotide sequence: TGTGCCAGCAGCCCCCGGTTCGGGACAGGGGATTCACCCCTCCACTTT. It specifies CASSPRFGTGDSPLHF.

The chain recombines TRBV7-9 with TRBJ1-2, with D possibly being TRBD1 (6 bases). Per the germline V gene, CDR1 is SEHNR and CDR2 is FQNEAQ (reference sequence). The CDR3 covers 15 residues. Trimming took 1 base from V and 5 from J, leaving 14 bases between them. Written as DNA, the CDR3 is TGTGCCAGCAGCTTAGTCACAAGGACAGCGTATGGCTACACCTTC. Encoded protein: CASSLVTRTAYGYTF. Based on the CDR3 plus reference TRBV7-9 and TRBJ1-2, the full variable domain is DTGVSQNPRHKITKRGQNVTFRCDPISEHNRLYWYRQTLGQGPEFLTYFQNEAQLEKSRLLSDRFSAERPKGSFSTLEIQRTEQGDSAMYLCASSLVTRTAYGYTFGSGTRLTVV.

This clone was seen a single time. Here the CDR3 DNA reads TGTGCCAGCAGCCAAGTAGGGCAACTAGAGGACTATGGCTACACCTTC. The encoded protein is CASSQVGQLEDYGYTF. This chain joins TRBV14 and TRBJ1-2; D is ambiguous. The CDR3 has 16 residues. Germline lookup yields CDR1 SGHDN and CDR2 FVKESK. V lost 1 base, J lost 3 bases, and 15 bases lay in between. Full variable domain (remainder filled in from reference TRBV14 and TRBJ1-2): EAGVTQFPSHSVIEKGQTVTLRCDPISGHDNLYWYRRVMGKEIKFLLHFVKESKQDESGMPNNRFLAERTGGTYSTLKVQPAELEDSGVYFCASSQVGQLEDYGYTFGSGTRLTVV.

This chain uses TRBV12-5 with TRBJ2-1; 9 nucleotides align to TRBD1. V shed 6 bases, J shed 11 bases, and the junction held 20 bases outside the gene matches. The CDR3 totals 17 residues. Looked up from germline, CDR1 is LGHNT and CDR2 is FRNRAP. Written as DNA, the CDR3 is TGTGCTAGTGGGACCACCGGGACAGGGAATAAGGGGAGCAAGCAGTTCTTC. The encoded protein is CASGTTGTGNKGSKQFF.

J is TRBJ2-7 and V is TRBV6-5, with a tentative D call TRBD1 (6 bases). Germline CDR1 reads MNHEY; CDR2 reads SVGAGI. Trimming shortened V by 1 base and J by 3 bases, and 10 bases separated the two germline ends. This CDR3 contains 14 residues. The CDR3 reads CASSYWQGNYEQYF. The CDR3 DNA follows: TGTGCCAGCAGTTACTGGCAGGGGAACTACGAGCAGTACTTC.

The chain links TRBV6-5 to TRBJ2-2; no firm D call. Trimming removed 5 bases at V and 4 bases at J, with 11 bases between. The germline V gene has CDR1 MNHEY and CDR2 SVGAGI. The CDR3 runs to 14 residues. This CDR3 is CASSPLRGTGELFF. The CDR3 region has the DNA TGTGCCAGCAGTCCTTTACGAGGCACCGGGGAGCTGTTTTTT.

This chain uses TRBV5-1 with TRBJ1-1, with 11 bases fitting TRBD1. Germline V gene data show CDR1 as SGHRS and CDR2 as YFSETQ. The ends lost 4 bases at V and 4 bases at J; junction bases unmatched: 6. CDR3 size: 15 residues. CDR3 residues: CASSARTGGPTEAFF. The CDR3, as DNA: TGCGCCAGCAGCGCGAGGACAGGGGGCCCCACTGAAGCTTTCTTT.

Many counts were recorded for this clone. The chain combines TRBV3-1 (or the pseudogene TRBV3-2) with TRBJ2-7, with a tentative D call TRBD2 (5 bases). CDR1 LGHDT and CDR2 YNNKEL come from the germline V gene (reference sequence). The germline V and J ends were trimmed by 4 bases and 1 base, with 17 bases remaining between them. This CDR3 is built from 16 residues. CDR3 protein: CASSLRGPGLSYEQYF. The CDR3 region has the DNA TGTGCCAGCAGCCTCCGAGGTCCGGGGTTATCCTACGAGCAGTACTTC.

The chain couples TRBV7-6 to TRBJ2-7; tentatively, D is TRBD1 (5 bases). The CDR3 covers 15 residues. Germline V CDR1 and CDR2: SGHVS, FNYEAQ. Trimming removed 3 bases at V and 3 bases at J, with 15 bases between. The CDR3: CASSFSGHANYEQYF. CDR3 DNA sequence: TGTGCCAGCAGCTTTTCAGGACACGCAAACTACGAGCAGTACTTC. The whole variable domain, remainder taken from reference TRBV7-6 and TRBJ2-7, is GAGVSQSPRYKVTKRGQDVALRCDPISGHVSLYWYRQALGQGPEFLTYFNYEAQQDKSGLPNDRFSAERPEGSISTLTIQRTEQRDSAMYRCASSFSGHANYEQYFGPGTRLTVT.

V usage is TRBV7-9 and J usage is TRBJ2-7; 9 nucleotides agree with TRBD2. The CDR3 consists of 12 residues. From germline, CDR1 is SEHNR and CDR2 FQNEAQ (reference sequence). V gave up 8 bases and J gave up 3 bases; unmatched junction bases: 2. For the CDR3, the DNA is TGTGCCAGCGGGCGGGGGGGCTACGAGCAGTACTTC. It translates to CASGRGGYEQYF.

The gene calls are TRBV7-9 and TRBJ1-2; D is perhaps TRBD1 (6 bases). Germline CDR1 and CDR2: SEHNR and FQNEAQ (reference sequence). This CDR3 region has 16 residues. V was pared by 1 base and J by 5 bases, with 17 bases between. CDR3 amino acids: CASSLDERTEKYGYTF. CDR3 nucleotide sequence: TGTGCCAGCAGCTTAGACGAGAGGACAGAGAAGTATGGCTACACCTTC.

V usage is TRBV5-4 and J usage is TRBJ1-4; D gene ambiguous. This CDR3 is 14 amino acids long. Deletions cut 0 bases from V and 11 bases from J, with 14 bases between. Germline V lookup: CDR1 SGHNT, CDR2 YYREEE (reference sequence). The CDR3 DNA follows: TGTGCCAGCAGCTTGGGAACAGAGATTGAGAAACTGTTTTTT. As protein: CASSLGTEIEKLFF.

This sequence joins TRBV3-1 (or the pseudogene TRBV3-2) and TRBJ1-1; D might be TRBD1 (6 bases). Germline values: CDR1 LGHDT, CDR2 YNNKEL (reference sequence). V lost 4 bases and J lost 7, with 10 bases in between. This CDR3 region has 12 residues. CDR3 nucleotide sequence: TGTGCCAGCAGCCTTCAGGGGAGTGAAGCTTTCTTT. It translates to CASSLQGSEAFF.

This clone was counted only a few times. The chain has TRBV30 and TRBJ2-7; D possibly corresponds to TRBD2 (5 bases). Trimming shortened V by 0 bases and J by 8 bases, and 20 bases separated the two germline ends. Germline V gives CDR1 GTSNPN, CDR2 SVGIG (reference sequence). The CDR3 consists of 15 residues. CDR3 bases: TGTGCCTGGAGTGTCCGGACTGGGAAAAGCATGAAGCAGTACTTC. It encodes CAWSVRTGKSMKQYF.

The chain combines TRBV5-1 with TRBJ1-4, with a weak D call TRBD1 (5 bases). The V and J ends lost 0 bases and 12 bases respectively, with 9 bases between them. Per the germline V gene, CDR1 is SGHRS and CDR2 is YFSETQ. The CDR3 runs to 12 residues. The DNA for the CDR3 is TGCGCCAGCAGCTTGGAACGGGGGGAACTGTTTTTT. Amino acids: CASSLERGELFF. Full variable domain (missing parts from reference TRBV5-1 and TRBJ1-4): KAGVTQTPRYLIKTRGQQVTLSCSPISGHRSVSWYQQTPGQGLQFLFEYFSETQRNKGNFPGRFSGRQFSNSRSEMNVSTLELGDSALYLCASSLERGELFFGSGTQLSVL.

The chain couples TRBV7-2 to TRBJ2-3, with 11 bases lining up with TRBD2. The CDR3 sequence is 15 residues long. Per the germline V gene, CDR1 is SGHTA and CDR2 is FQGNSA. The V and J ends lost 5 bases and 3 bases, in that order; junction bases with no gene match: 4. This chain's CDR3 is CASSPTSGGTDTQYF. The CDR3 DNA reads TGTGCCAGCAGCCCCACTAGCGGGGGAACAGATACGCAGTATTTT.

The chain is built from TRBV5-6 and TRBJ1-2, with D unresolved. Germline lookup yields CDR1 SGHDT and CDR2 YYEEEE. The CDR3 loop spans 14 amino acids. With 2 bases removed from V and 8 bases from J, the gap between germline ends came to 16 bases. CDR3 DNA sequence: TGTGCCAGCAGCTTTTTTTTTGGAGGAGGCGGCTACACCTTC. It yields the protein CASSFFFGGGGYTF.

This chain joins TRBV6-5 and TRBJ1-3, with 12 bases identical to TRBD1. Per germline, CDR1 MNHEY and CDR2 SVGAGI. V was clipped by 8 bases and J by 8 bases; unmatched bases: 10. The CDR3 totals 15 residues. Here the CDR3 reads CASHLGTGGGHTIYF. CDR3 DNA sequence: TGTGCCAGCCACCTAGGGACAGGGGGCGGACACACCATATATTTT.

The chain joins TRBV12-3 or TRBV12-4 to TRBJ1-2; 9 bases line up with TRBD1. The CDR3 consists of 13 residues. V shed 2 bases and J 10 bases; nucleotides not matched to a gene: 5. For the CDR3, the DNA is TGTGCCAGCAGTTTAAACAGGGGGCTTGACTACACCTTC. Protein product: CASSLNRGLDYTF.

The gene calls are TRBV9 and TRBJ2-3; 12 nucleotides align to TRBD2. Trimming at V came to 4 bases and at J to 4 bases, leaving 4 bases not matched to a gene. The germline V gene has CDR1 SGDLS and CDR2 YYNGEE. This CDR3 has 15 residues. The DNA for the CDR3 is TGTGCCAGCAGCACCAGACTAGCGGGGGCAGATACGCAGTATTTT. Amino acid sequence: CASSTRLAGADTQYF.

This clone appeared a single time. The V and J genes are TRBV14 and TRBJ1-6; maybe TRBD1 (5 bases). This CDR3 has 14 amino acids. The germline V and J ends were trimmed by 6 bases and 9 bases, with 15 bases remaining between them. CDR1 is SGHDN and CDR2 is FVKESK in the germline V gene. The DNA for the CDR3 is TGTGCCAGCAGTATCGGGACTTCCACTTCACCCCTCCACTTT. This encodes CASSIGTSTSPLHF.

Here the CDR3 DNA reads TGTGCCAGCAGTTGGGACTGGCGCGCTGAGACCCAGTACTTC. This translates into CASSWDWRAETQYF. This sequence joins TRBV6-5 and TRBJ2-5; D is possibly TRBD2 (6 bases). V lost 4 bases to trimming and J lost 5 bases, with 14 bases between them. Per the germline V gene, CDR1 is MNHEY and CDR2 is SVGAGI. The CDR3 has 14 amino acids.

V usage is TRBV30 and J usage is TRBJ2-1; TRBD1 aligns across 10 bases. The ends lost 5 bases at V and 1 base at J; junction bases unmatched: 5. This CDR3 is built from 15 residues. The germline V gene has CDR1 GTSNPN and CDR2 SVGIG (reference sequence). The CDR3 protein is CAWGRTGGSYNEQFF. For the CDR3, the DNA is TGTGCCTGGGGGAGGACAGGGGGATCCTACAATGAGCAGTTCTTC.